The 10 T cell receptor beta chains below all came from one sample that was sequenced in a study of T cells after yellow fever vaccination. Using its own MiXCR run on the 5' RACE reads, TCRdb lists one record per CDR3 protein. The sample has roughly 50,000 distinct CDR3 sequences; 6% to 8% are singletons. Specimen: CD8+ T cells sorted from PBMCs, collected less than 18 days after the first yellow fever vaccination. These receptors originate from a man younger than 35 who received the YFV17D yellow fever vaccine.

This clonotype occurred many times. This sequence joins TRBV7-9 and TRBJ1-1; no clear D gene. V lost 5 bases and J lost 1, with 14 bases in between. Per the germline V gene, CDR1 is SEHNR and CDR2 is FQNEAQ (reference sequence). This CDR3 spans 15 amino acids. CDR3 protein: CASSLLGSKNTEAFF. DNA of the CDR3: TGTGCCAGCAGCCTGCTGGGGTCCAAGAACACTGAAGCTTTCTTT.

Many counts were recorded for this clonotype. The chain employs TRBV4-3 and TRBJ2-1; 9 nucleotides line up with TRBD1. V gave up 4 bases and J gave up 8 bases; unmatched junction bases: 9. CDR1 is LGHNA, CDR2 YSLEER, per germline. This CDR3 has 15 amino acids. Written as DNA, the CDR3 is TGCGCCAGCAGCCTAACGGGACAGGGTTACGATGAGCAGTTCTTC. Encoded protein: CASSLTGQGYDEQFF.

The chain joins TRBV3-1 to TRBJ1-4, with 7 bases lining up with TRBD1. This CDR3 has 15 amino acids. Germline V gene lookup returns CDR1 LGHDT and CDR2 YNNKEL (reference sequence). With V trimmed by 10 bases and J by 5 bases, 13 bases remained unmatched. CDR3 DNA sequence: TGTGCCACCACCATCGTAGGGGGCCCGAATGAAAAACTGTTTTTT. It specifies CATTIVGGPNEKLFF.

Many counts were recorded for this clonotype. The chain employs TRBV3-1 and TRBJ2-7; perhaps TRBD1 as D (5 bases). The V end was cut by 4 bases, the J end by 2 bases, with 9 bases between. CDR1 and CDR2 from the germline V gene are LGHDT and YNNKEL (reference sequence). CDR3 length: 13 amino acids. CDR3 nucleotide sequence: TGTGCCAGCAGCCGGGGCCTCGCCTACGAGCAGTACTTC. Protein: CASSRGLAYEQYF.

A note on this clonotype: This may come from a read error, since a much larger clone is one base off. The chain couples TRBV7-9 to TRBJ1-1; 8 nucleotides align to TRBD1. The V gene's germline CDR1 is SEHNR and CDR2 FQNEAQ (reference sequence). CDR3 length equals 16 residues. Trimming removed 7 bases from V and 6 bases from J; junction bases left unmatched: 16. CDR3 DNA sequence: TGTGCCAGCAACTTCCTTCCGGGACAGGCGGGTTCTGAAGCTTTCTTT. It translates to CASNFLPGQAGSEAFF.

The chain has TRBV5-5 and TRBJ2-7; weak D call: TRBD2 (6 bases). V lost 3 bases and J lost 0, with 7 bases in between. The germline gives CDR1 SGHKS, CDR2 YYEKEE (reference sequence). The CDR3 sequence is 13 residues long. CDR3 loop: CASSWGVSYEQYF. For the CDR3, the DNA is TGTGCCAGCAGCTGGGGGGTCTCCTACGAGCAGTACTTC.

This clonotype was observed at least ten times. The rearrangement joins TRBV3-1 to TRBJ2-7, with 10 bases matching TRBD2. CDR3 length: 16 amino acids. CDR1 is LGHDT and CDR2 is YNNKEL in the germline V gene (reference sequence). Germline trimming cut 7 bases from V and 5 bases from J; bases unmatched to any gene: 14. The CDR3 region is CASNPSYSGGPHEQYF. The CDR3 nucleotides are TGTGCCAGCAACCCGTCGTATAGCGGGGGGCCGCACGAGCAGTACTTC.

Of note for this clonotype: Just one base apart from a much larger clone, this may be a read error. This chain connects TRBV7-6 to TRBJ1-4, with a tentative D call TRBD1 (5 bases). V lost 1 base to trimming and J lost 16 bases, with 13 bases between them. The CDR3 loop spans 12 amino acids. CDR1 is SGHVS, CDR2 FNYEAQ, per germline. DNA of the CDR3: TGTGCCAGCAGCTTAGAAGGGGAAGCGCCGTTTTTT. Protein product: CASSLEGEAPFF.

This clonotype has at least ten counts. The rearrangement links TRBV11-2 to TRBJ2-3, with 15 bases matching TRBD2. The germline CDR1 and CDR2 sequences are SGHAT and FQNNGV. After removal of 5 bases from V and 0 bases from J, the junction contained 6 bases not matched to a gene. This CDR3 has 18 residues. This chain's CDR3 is CASSPGLAGGSSTDTQYF. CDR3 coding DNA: TGTGCCAGCAGCCCGGGACTAGCGGGGGGTTCTAGCACAGATACGCAGTATTTT. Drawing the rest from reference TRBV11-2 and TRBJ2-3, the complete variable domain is EAGVAQSPRYKIIEKRQSVAFWCNPISGHATLYWYQQILGQGPKLLIQFQNNGVVDDSQLPKDRFSAERLKGVDSTLKIQPAKLEDSAVYLCASSPGLAGGSSTDTQYFGPGTRLTVL.

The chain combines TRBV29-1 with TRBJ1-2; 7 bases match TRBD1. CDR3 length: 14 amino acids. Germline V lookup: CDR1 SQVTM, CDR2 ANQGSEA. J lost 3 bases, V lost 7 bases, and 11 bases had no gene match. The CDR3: CSAPTGTVDYGYTF. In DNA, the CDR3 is TGCAGCGCCCCGACAGGGACGGTGGACTATGGCTACACCTTC.